What follows are 17 T cell receptor beta chains derived from one specimen sequenced in a study of response to subunit inactivated influenza vaccine. Each CDR3 protein is one row after TCRdb ran MiXCR on the RT-PCR reads. The sample records 860,000 or so distinct CDR3 sequences, about 20% being singletons. The material sequenced was PBMCs from blood, taken 5 days after vaccination. These receptor sequences come from a man aged 45-65 years who received an inactivated influenza vaccine.

The chain uses TRBV12-3 or TRBV12-4 and TRBJ1-3; D is ambiguous. The CDR3 consists of 15 residues. Trimming pared 5 bases from V and 0 bases from J, leaving 11 bases between. CDR3 sequence (DNA): TGTGCCAGCAGTCCCTTGGGTAACTCTGGAAACACCATATATTTT. Its translation is CASSPLGNSGNTIYF.

This clonotype was found a few times. The chain links TRBV29-1 to TRBJ1-5; D is uncertain. V gave up 7 bases and J gave up 3 bases, with 13 bases separating them. Germline CDR1 reads SQVTM; CDR2 reads ANQGSEA. The CDR3 loop spans 13 amino acids. CDR3 sequence: CSAATEFNQPQHF. CDR3 nucleotide sequence: TGCAGCGCTGCGACGGAATTCAATCAGCCCCAGCATTTT.

Ten or more counts support this clonotype. V usage is TRBV12-3 or TRBV12-4 and J usage is TRBJ2-4, with TRBD2 identical over 14 bases. CDR3 length: 18 amino acids. V gave up 4 bases and J gave up 6 bases; unmatched junction bases: 11. CDR3 amino acids: CASSSLGLAGVVGNIQYF. The CDR3 DNA sequence: TGTGCCAGCAGTTCCCTGGGACTAGCGGGAGTGGTGGGAAACATTCAGTACTTC.

The chain recombines TRBV7-8 with TRBJ2-1; 9 bases align to TRBD2. The CDR3 is made up of 16 amino acids. The germline CDR1 and CDR2 sequences are SGHVS and FQNEAQ. V lost 0 bases to trimming and J lost 8 bases; unmatched junction nucleotides: 8. CDR3 DNA: TGTGCCAGCAGCTTAGCAAGGCTAGCGGGGTGGGATGAGCAGTTCTTC. Encoded protein: CASSLARLAGWDEQFF.

The chain combines TRBV20-1 with TRBJ2-7; 8 nucleotides agree with TRBD1. The CDR3 totals 15 residues. CDR1 and CDR2 (germline): DFQATT, SNEGSKA (reference sequence). With 0 bases clipped from V and 5 bases from J, the junction kept 9 bases outside the gene matches. CDR3 sequence reads: CSARDMQGAHHEQYF. The CDR3 DNA follows: TGCAGTGCTAGAGATATGCAGGGGGCGCATCACGAGCAGTACTTC.

The chain links TRBV20-1 to TRBJ2-1; 10 nucleotides agree with TRBD2. Trimming took 3 bases from V and 9 from J; bases not matched to a gene: 5. CDR1 and CDR2 (germline): DFQATT, SNEGSKA (reference sequence). The CDR3 spans 13 residues. The CDR3 protein is CSASASGGSEQFF. CDR3 nucleotides: TGCAGTGCTAGCGCTAGCGGGGGAAGTGAGCAGTTCTTC.

The V and J genes are TRBV6-2 or TRBV6-3 and TRBJ2-7, with D perhaps given as TRBD1 or TRBD2 (5 bases each). The CDR3 has 15 amino acids. V dropped 2 bases and J dropped 5 bases, with 16 bases sitting between them. Germline assignment: CDR1 MNHEY and CDR2 SVGEGT. The CDR3 loop reads CASSYISLEGHEQYF. The CDR3, as DNA: TGTGCCAGCAGTTACATTTCTCTTGAGGGACACGAGCAGTACTTC.

This clonotype appeared a few times. This rearrangement joins TRBV25-1 to TRBJ2-5, with 9 positions matching TRBD1. This CDR3 contains 15 residues. Germline CDR1 is MGHDK and CDR2 is SYGVNS. Trimming removed 2 bases from V and 5 bases from J; junction bases left unmatched: 6. CDR3 coding DNA: TGTGCCAGCAGTGAAGGGACAGGGTACCTGGAGACCCAGTACTTC. It is translated as CASSEGTGYLETQYF.

The J gene is TRBJ2-6, the V gene TRBV7-2, with 9 bases that match TRBD1. This CDR3 comprises 17 residues. Germline loops: CDR1 SGHTA, CDR2 FQGNSA. Losses at the gene ends were 4 bases for V and 1 base for J; bases not matched to a gene: 5. The CDR3 bases are TGTGCCAGCAGCTCCGGGACAGGGATTTCTGGGGCCAACGTCCTGACTTTC. Protein product: CASSSGTGISGANVLTF.

This clonotype was seen only a few times. CDR3 sequence reads: CSAREGLAGTLTYNEQFF. As DNA, the CDR3 is TGCAGTGCTAGAGAGGGACTAGCGGGAACTCTCACTTACAATGAGCAGTTCTTC. The chain employs TRBV20-1 and TRBJ2-1; 13 bases match TRBD2. V gave up 0 bases and J gave up 4 bases; unmatched junction bases: 9. In germline, CDR1 is DFQATT, CDR2 SNEGSKA (reference sequence). CDR3 size: 18 residues.

J is TRBJ2-2 and V is TRBV5-1, with no clear D. The CDR3 is made up of 14 amino acids. V was clipped by 1 base and J by 5 bases, with 9 bases between them. The germline CDR1 and CDR2 sequences are SGHRS and YFSETQ. The CDR3 spells CASSLKTRTGELFF. The CDR3 nucleotides read TGCGCCAGCAGCTTGAAAACGAGAACCGGGGAGCTGTTTTTT.

The chain is built from TRBV3-1 and TRBJ2-1, with TRBD2 matching over 9 bases. The V gene's germline CDR1 is LGHDT and CDR2 YNNKEL (reference sequence). V shed 6 bases, J shed 4 bases, and the junction held 7 bases outside the gene matches. CDR3 size: 15 residues. The CDR3 here is CASSHSGGLYNEQFF. The CDR3 nucleotides are TGTGCCAGCAGTCATAGCGGGGGACTATACAATGAGCAGTTCTTC.

V is TRBV28 and J is TRBJ1-5, with TRBD1 identical over 8 bases. Trimming removed 3 bases from V and 0 bases from J; junction bases left unmatched: 7. This CDR3 is built from 17 residues. Germline assignment: CDR1 MDHEN and CDR2 SYDVKM. This CDR3 reads CASSFTGGDYSNQPQHF. The CDR3 region has the DNA TGTGCCAGCAGTTTTACAGGGGGGGACTATAGCAATCAGCCCCAGCATTTT.

This clonotype was seen ten or more times. V gene TRBV11-2 combines with J gene TRBJ2-5; D remains ambiguous. Trimming shortened V by 0 bases and J by 4 bases, and 6 bases separated the two germline ends. The germline V gene has CDR1 SGHAT and CDR2 FQNNGV. This CDR3 comprises 13 residues. The CDR3 nucleotides read TGTGCCAGCAGCTTAGATCTGGGAGAGACCCAGTACTTC. It translates to CASSLDLGETQYF.

The rearrangement links TRBV4-1 to TRBJ2-1; D is unclear. Germline lookup yields CDR1 MGHRA and CDR2 YSYEKL. The V and J ends lost 0 bases and 0 bases respectively, with 12 bases between them. The CDR3 totals 17 residues. CDR3 protein: CASSQDIEDHSYNEQFF. The CDR3, as DNA: TGCGCCAGCAGCCAAGATATTGAGGACCACTCCTACAATGAGCAGTTCTTC.

The chain recombines TRBV5-1 with TRBJ1-4; 8 nucleotides match TRBD1. The CDR3 is 14 amino acids. CDR1 and CDR2 (germline): SGHRS, YFSETQ. J lost 7 bases, V lost 1 base, and 3 bases had no gene match. The CDR3 loop reads CASSLNRGSEKLFF. CDR3 nucleotide sequence: TGCGCCAGCAGCTTGAACAGGGGGTCTGAAAAACTGTTTTTT.

V gene TRBV3-1 combines with J gene TRBJ2-2; 7 bases align to TRBD2. In germline, CDR1 is LGHDT, CDR2 YNNKEL (reference sequence). V trimming: 1 base; J trimming: 2 bases; junction bases outside the gene matches: 1. CDR3 length: 15 residues. CDR3 protein: CASSQGDYNTGELFF. The CDR3 nucleotides read TGTGCCAGCAGCCAAGGGGACTATAACACCGGGGAGCTGTTTTTT.